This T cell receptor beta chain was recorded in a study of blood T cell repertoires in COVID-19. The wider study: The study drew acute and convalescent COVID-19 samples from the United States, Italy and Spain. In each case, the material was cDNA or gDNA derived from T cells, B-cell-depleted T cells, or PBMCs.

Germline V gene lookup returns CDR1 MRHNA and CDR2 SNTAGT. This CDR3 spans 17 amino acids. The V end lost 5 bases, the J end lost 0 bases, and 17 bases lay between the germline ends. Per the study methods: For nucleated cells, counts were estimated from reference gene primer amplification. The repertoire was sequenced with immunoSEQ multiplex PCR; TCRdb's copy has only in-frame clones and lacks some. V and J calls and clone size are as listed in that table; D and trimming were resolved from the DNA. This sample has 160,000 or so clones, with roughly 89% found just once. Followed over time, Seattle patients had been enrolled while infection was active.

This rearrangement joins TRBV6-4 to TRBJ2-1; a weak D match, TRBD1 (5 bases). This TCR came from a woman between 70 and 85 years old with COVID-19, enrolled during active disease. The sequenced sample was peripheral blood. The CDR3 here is CASSKDARATSYNEQFF. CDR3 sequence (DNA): TGTGCCAGCAGTAAGGACGCCAGGGCAACCTCCTACAATGAGCAGTTCTTC.